This is a list of T cell receptor beta chains from one sample in a study of T-cell memory formation after mild COVID-19. TCRdb reprocessed the 5' RACE reads with MiXCR, giving one entry per CDR3 protein. The top ten clones hold about 3.8% of a sample with 180,000 or so distinct CDR3 sequences, roughly 11% of them seen once. The sample taken for sequencing was PBMCs or a T cell subset sorted from them (not recorded which). Receptor source: a man aged 18 to 29 who had mild COVID-19 (a few samples of this study predate the infection). Cell type and time point are not known. Both conserved end residues are part of each CDR3. D genes are given only for firm matches. Rows may omit the clone size; those that give it use once, few, many or a size class.

J gene: TRBJ2-5; clone size: .; V gene: TRBV6-6; D gene: .; CDR3 protein: CASGGPAVETQYF; CDR3 DNA: TGTGCCAGCGGGGGGCCAGCAGTAGAGACCCAGTACTTC
J gene: TRBJ2-7; clone size: few; V gene: TRBV4-2; D gene: TRBD1; CDR3 protein: CASSPEGTGAPYEQYF; CDR3 DNA: TGTGCCAGCAGCCCTGAAGGGACAGGGGCTCCCTACGAGCAGTACTTC
J gene: TRBJ1-2; clone size: .; V gene: TRBV15; D gene: .; CDR3 protein: CATSAGENYGYTF; CDR3 DNA: TGTGCCACCAGCGCAGGGGAGAACTATGGCTACACCTTC
J gene: TRBJ1-3; clone size: .; V gene: TRBV20-1; D gene: .; CDR3 protein: CSARDGGLSGNTIYF; CDR3 DNA: TGCAGTGCTAGAGATGGCGGACTCTCTGGAAACACCATATATTTT
J gene: TRBJ2-1; clone size: many; V gene: TRBV5-1; D gene: .; CDR3 protein: CASSEQGSSYNEQFF; CDR3 DNA: TGCGCCAGCAGCGAACAGGGCAGCTCCTACAATGAGCAGTTCTTC
J gene: TRBJ2-2; clone size: .; V gene: TRBV9; D gene: .; CDR3 protein: CASSVSAGTGELFF; CDR3 DNA: TGTGCCAGCAGCGTTAGCGCGGGTACCGGGGAGCTGTTTTTT
J gene: TRBJ2-7; clone size: .; V gene: TRBV2; D gene: TRBD1; CDR3 protein: CASRKDRDGHEQYF; CDR3 DNA: TGTGCCAGCAGGAAGGACAGGGACGGTCACGAGCAGTACTTC
J gene: TRBJ2-5; clone size: .; V gene: TRBV29-1; D gene: .; CDR3 protein: CSGARYQETQYF; CDR3 DNA: TGCTCCGGGGCCAGGTACCAAGAGACCCAGTACTTC
J gene: TRBJ2-1; clone size: .; V gene: TRBV4-1; D gene: TRBD1; CDR3 protein: CASSQDTRGTFNEQFF; CDR3 DNA: TGCGCCAGCAGCCAAGATACCAGGGGGACCTTCAATGAGCAGTTCTTC
J gene: TRBJ2-1; clone size: .; V gene: TRBV10-3; D gene: TRBD2; CDR3 protein: CASRGGVPYNEQFF; CDR3 DNA: TGTGCCTCTAGGGGAGGGGTTCCCTACAATGAGCAGTTCTTC
J gene: TRBJ2-1; clone size: few; V gene: TRBV20-1; D gene: .; CDR3 protein: CSASYRAYNEQFF; CDR3 DNA: TGCAGTGCTAGCTACAGAGCGTACAATGAGCAGTTCTTC
J gene: TRBJ2-7; clone size: .; V gene: TRBV3-1; D gene: .; CDR3 protein: CASSQDFSEQYF; CDR3 DNA: TGTGCCAGCAGCCAAGACTTTTCAGAGCAGTACTTC
J gene: TRBJ2-7; clone size: few; V gene: TRBV29-1; D gene: .; CDR3 protein: CSAYGNPYEQYF; CDR3 DNA: TGCAGCGCCTACGGGAATCCCTACGAGCAGTACTTC
J gene: TRBJ2-3; clone size: few; V gene: TRBV20-1; D gene: .; CDR3 protein: CSARGRGTQYF; CDR3 DNA: TGCAGTGCTAGGGGCAGAGGAACGCAGTATTTT
J gene: TRBJ2-1; clone size: .; V gene: TRBV20-1; D gene: .; CDR3 protein: CSARLGDTYNEQFF; CDR3 DNA: TGCAGTGCTCGGCTGGGGGACACCTACAATGAGCAGTTCTTC
J gene: TRBJ1-2; clone size: few; V gene: TRBV6-5; D gene: .; CDR3 protein: CASSYLGHRGYTF; CDR3 DNA: TGTGCCAGCAGTTACTTGGGACACCGTGGCTACACCTTC
J gene: TRBJ2-2; clone size: few; V gene: TRBV9; D gene: .; CDR3 protein: CASSVTGHSNTGELFF; CDR3 DNA: TGTGCCAGCAGCGTTACGGGACACAGCAACACCGGGGAGCTGTTTTTT
J gene: TRBJ1-1; clone size: .; V gene: TRBV19; D gene: TRBD1; CDR3 protein: CASSTGQYTEAFF; CDR3 DNA: TGTGCCAGTAGTACGGGACAGTACACTGAAGCTTTCTTT
J gene: TRBJ1-5; clone size: few; V gene: TRBV9; D gene: .; CDR3 protein: CASSVLGDSNQPQHF; CDR3 DNA: TGTGCCAGCAGCGTACTAGGTGACAGCAATCAGCCCCAGCATTTT
J gene: TRBJ2-3; clone size: few; V gene: TRBV4-3; D gene: TRBD2; CDR3 protein: CASSQVTTSGGDTQYF; CDR3 DNA: TGCGCCAGCAGCCAAGTTACGACTAGCGGGGGAGATACGCAGTATTTT
J gene: TRBJ1-5; clone size: few; V gene: TRBV12-3/TRBV12-4; D gene: TRBD1; CDR3 protein: CASSLWQGGSNQPQHF; CDR3 DNA: TGTGCCAGCAGTTTATGGCAGGGGGGTAGCAATCAGCCCCAGCATTTT
J gene: TRBJ2-1; clone size: few; V gene: TRBV20-1; D gene: TRBD2; CDR3 protein: CSAVLAGVPSYNEQFF; CDR3 DNA: TGCAGTGCGGTTCTAGCGGGGGTTCCCTCCTACAATGAGCAGTTCTTC
J gene: TRBJ2-2; clone size: many; V gene: TRBV5-1; D gene: .; CDR3 protein: CASSLVLSNTGELFF; CDR3 DNA: TGCGCCAGCAGCTTGGTACTGTCGAACACCGGGGAGCTGTTTTTT
J gene: TRBJ2-7; clone size: .; V gene: TRBV7-2; D gene: TRBD1; CDR3 protein: CASSLVGTGGHEQYF; CDR3 DNA: TGTGCCAGCAGCTTAGTAGGGACAGGGGGTCACGAGCAGTACTTC
J gene: TRBJ1-6; clone size: .; V gene: TRBV4-3; D gene: .; CDR3 protein: CASSRGGGRSSPLLF; CDR3 DNA: TGCGCCAGCAGCCGGGGGGGCGGCAGGAGTTCACCCCTCCTCTTT
J gene: TRBJ2-5; clone size: .; V gene: TRBV5-1; D gene: .; CDR3 protein: CASSLVGVGETQYF; CDR3 DNA: TGCGCCAGCAGCTTGGTTGGTGTGGGAGAGACCCAGTACTTC
J gene: TRBJ2-3; clone size: many; V gene: TRBV5-1; D gene: TRBD1; CDR3 protein: CASSRTGERDTQYF; CDR3 DNA: TGCGCCAGCAGTAGGACAGGGGAGAGAGATACGCAGTATTTT
J gene: TRBJ1-2; clone size: many; V gene: TRBV4-3; D gene: .; CDR3 protein: CASSQEQLLNGYTF; CDR3 DNA: TGCGCCAGCAGCCAAGAACAGTTGCTAAACGGCTACACCTTC